The T cell receptor (beta chain) under discussion was sequenced for a study of T cell therapy after organ transplantation. Study information: Of roughly ten patients, eight responded clinically and two did not. Across 2 to 6 intravenous infusions, patients got a median of 1.92 x 10^8 CMV-specific T cells.

This sample's time point: 4-8 weeks after completion of therapy. Per the germline V gene, CDR1 is SGHRS and CDR2 is YFSETQ. The CDR3 is made up of 16 amino acids. V was pared by 0 bases and J by 0 bases, with 2 bases of the junction left unmatched. Details on this clone: Its antigen is as yet unknown.

The assay was immunoSEQ multiplex PCR, and TCRdb's table has in-frame clones only and misses some. The sample has 3,000 to 4,000 clones, about two thirds seen once. The sequence was collected from a human patient who had received a solid organ transplant and had CMV disease. Some of these T cells may belong to the graft donor. The specimen comprised CD8+ T cells from blood, sampled after autologous CMV-specific T cell therapy. This chain links TRBV5-1 with TRBJ2-3; TRBD2 aligns across 9 bases. DNA of the CDR3: TGCGCCAGCAGCTTGGTGCTAGCGGGAAGCACAGATACGCAGTATTTT. Protein product: CASSLVLAGSTDTQYF.